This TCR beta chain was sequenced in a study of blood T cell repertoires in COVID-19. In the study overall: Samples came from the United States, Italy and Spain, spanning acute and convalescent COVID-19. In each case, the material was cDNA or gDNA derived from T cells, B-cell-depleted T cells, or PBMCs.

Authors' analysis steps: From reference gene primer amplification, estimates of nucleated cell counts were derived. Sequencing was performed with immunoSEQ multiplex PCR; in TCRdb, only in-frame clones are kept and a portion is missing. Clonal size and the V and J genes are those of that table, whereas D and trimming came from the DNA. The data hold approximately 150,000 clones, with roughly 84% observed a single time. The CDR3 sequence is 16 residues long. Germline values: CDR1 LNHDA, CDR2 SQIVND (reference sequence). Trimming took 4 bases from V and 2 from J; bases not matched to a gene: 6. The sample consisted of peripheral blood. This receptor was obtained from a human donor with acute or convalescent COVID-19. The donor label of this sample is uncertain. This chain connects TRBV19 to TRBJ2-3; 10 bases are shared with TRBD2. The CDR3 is CASSTLAGGITDTQYF. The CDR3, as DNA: TGTGCCAGTAGTACGTTAGCGGGGGGAATCACAGATACGCAGTATTTT.